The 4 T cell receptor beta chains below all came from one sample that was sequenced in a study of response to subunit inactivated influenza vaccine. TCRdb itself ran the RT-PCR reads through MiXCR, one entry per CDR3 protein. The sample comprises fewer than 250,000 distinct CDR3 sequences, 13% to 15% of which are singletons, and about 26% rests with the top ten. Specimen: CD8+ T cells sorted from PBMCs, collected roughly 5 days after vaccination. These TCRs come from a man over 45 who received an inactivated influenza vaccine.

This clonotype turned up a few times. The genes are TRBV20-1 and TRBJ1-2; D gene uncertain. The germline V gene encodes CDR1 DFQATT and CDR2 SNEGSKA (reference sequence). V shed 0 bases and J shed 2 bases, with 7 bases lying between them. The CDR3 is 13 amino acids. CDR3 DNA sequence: TGCAGTGCTAGAGATACGGCGAACTATGGCTACACCTTC. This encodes CSARDTANYGYTF.

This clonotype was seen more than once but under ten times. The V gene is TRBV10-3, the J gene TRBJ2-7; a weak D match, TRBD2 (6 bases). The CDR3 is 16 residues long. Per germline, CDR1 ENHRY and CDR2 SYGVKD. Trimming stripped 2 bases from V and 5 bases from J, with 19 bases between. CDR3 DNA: TGTGCCATCAGTGAGCCCTCGGGAGCATCCAACCACGAGCAGTACTTC. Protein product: CAISEPSGASNHEQYF.

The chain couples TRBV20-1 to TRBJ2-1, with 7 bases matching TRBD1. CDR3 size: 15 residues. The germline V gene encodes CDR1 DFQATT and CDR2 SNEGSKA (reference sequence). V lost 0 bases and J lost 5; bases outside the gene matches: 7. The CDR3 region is CSARDGGTGDNEQFF. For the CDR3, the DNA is TGCAGTGCTAGAGATGGGGGAACAGGGGACAATGAGCAGTTCTTC.

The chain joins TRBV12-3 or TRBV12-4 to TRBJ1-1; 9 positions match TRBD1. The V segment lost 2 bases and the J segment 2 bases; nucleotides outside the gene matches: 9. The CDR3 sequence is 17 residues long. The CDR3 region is CASSLSFTGGFNTEAFF. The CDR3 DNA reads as TGTGCCAGCAGTTTATCTTTTACAGGGGGCTTTAACACTGAAGCTTTCTTT.